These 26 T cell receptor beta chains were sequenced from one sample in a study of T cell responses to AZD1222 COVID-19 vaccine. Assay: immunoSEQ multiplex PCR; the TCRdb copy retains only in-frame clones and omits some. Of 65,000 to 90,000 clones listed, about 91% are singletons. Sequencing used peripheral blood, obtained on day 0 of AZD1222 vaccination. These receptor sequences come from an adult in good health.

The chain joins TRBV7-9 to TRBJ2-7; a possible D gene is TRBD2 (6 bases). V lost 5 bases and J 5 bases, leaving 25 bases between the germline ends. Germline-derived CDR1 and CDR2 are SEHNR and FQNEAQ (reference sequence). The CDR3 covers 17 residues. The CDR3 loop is CASSPETSVDIAHEQYF. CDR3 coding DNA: TGTGCCAGCAGCCCAGAGACTAGTGTGGATATTGCCCACGAGCAGTACTTC.

CDR3 coding DNA: TGTGCCAGCAGTTTTAGTGTGACGTCTGGGCCGCATTTT. Its translation is CASSFSVTSGPHF. The chain employs TRBV12-3 or TRBV12-4 and TRBJ1-5; D is unclear. The V end was cut by 3 bases, the J end by 15 bases, with 18 bases between. The CDR3 spans 13 residues.

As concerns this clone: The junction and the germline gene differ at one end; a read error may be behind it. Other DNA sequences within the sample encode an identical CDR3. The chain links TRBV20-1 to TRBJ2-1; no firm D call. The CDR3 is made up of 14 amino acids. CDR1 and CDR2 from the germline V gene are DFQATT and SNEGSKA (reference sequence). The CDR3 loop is CSASESSSYNEQFF. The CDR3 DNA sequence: TGCAGTGCTAGTGAGTCCAGCTCCTATAATGAGCAGTTCTTC.

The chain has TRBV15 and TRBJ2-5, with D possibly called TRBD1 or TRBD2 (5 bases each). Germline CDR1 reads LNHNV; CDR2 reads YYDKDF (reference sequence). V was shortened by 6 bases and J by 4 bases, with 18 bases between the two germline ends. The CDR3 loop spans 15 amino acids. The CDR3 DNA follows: TGTGCCACCAGACACGGTCGGGGCCCCGGAGAGACCCAGTACTTC. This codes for CATRHGRGPGETQYF.

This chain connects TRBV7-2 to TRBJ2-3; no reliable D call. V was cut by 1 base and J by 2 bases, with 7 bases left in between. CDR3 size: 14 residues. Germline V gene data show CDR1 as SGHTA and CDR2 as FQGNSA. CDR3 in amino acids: CASSLEGITDTQYF. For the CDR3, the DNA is TGTGCCAGCAGCTTAGAGGGCATCACAGATACGCAGTATTTT.

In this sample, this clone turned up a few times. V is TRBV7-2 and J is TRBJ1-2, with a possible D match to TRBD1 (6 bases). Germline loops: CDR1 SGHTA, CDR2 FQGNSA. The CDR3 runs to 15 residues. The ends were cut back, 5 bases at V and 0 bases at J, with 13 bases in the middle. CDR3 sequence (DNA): TGTGCCAGCAGCACCAGGACAGACTCTAACTATGGCTACACCTTC. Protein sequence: CASSTRTDSNYGYTF.

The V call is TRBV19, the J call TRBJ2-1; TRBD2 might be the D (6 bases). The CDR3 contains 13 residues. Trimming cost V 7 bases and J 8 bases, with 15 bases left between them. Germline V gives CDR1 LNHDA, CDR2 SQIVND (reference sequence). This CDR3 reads CASNGWGLDEQFF. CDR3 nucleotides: TGTGCCAGTAACGGATGGGGACTGGATGAGCAGTTCTTC.

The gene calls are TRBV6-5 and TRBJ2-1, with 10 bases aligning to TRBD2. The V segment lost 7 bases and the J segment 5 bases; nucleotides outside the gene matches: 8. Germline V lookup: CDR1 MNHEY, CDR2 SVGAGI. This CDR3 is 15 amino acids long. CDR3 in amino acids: CASTEGGLADNEQFF. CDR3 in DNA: TGTGCCAGCACCGAAGGAGGACTAGCGGACAATGAGCAGTTCTTC.

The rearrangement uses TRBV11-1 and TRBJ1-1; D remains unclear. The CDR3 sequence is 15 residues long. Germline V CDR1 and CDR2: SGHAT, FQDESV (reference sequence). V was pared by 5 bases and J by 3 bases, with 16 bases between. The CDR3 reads CASSPSRRKDTEAFF. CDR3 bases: TGTGCCAGCAGCCCCAGCCGTAGGAAGGACACTGAAGCTTTCTTT.

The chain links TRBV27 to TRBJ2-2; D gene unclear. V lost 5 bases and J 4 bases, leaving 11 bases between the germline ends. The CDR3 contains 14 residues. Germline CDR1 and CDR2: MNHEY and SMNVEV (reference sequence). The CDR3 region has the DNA TGTGCCAGCAGTATGGCGAGTCCCACCGGGGAGCTGTTTTTT. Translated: CASSMASPTGELFF.

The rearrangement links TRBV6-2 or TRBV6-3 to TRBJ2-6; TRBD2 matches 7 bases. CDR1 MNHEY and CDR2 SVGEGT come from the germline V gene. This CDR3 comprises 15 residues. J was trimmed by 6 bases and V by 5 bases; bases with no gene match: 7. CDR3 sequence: CASSRWTREANVLTF. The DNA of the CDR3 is TGTGCCAGCAGTCGTTGGACTAGGGAGGCCAACGTCCTGACTTTC.

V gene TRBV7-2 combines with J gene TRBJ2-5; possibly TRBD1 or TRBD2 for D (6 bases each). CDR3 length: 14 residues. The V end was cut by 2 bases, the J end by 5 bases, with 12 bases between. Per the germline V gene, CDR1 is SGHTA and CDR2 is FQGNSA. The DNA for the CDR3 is TGTGCCAGCAGCTTACAGTCGGGGGCGGAGACCCAGTACTTC. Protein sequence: CASSLQSGAETQYF.

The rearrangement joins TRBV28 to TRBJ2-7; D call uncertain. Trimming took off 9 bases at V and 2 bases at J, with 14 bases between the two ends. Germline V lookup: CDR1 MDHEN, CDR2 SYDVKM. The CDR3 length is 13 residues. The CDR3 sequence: CASTQVGTYEQYF. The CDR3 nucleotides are TGTGCCAGTACCCAGGTGGGCACCTACGAGCAGTACTTC.

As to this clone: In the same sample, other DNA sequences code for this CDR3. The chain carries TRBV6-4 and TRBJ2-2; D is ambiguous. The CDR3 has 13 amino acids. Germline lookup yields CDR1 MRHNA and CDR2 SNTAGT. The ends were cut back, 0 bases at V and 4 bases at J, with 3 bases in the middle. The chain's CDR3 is CASSDSGTGELFF. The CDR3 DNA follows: TGTGCCAGCAGTGACTCGGGCACCGGGGAGCTGTTTTTT.

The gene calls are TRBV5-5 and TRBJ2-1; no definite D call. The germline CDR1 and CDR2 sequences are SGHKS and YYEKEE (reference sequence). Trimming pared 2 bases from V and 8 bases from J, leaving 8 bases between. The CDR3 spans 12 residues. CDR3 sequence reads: CASSFSGDEQFF. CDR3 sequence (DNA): TGTGCCAGCAGCTTTAGTGGCGATGAGCAGTTCTTC.

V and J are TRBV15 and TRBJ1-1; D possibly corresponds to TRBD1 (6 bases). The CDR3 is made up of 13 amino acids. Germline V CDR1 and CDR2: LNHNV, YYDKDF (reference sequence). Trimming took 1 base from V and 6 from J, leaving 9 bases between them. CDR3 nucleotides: TGTGCCACCAGCAGAGGGGCAGGGGCTGAAGCTTTCTTT. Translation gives CATSRGAGAEAFF. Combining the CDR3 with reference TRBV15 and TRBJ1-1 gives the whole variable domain DAMVIQNPRYQVTQFGKPVTLSCSQTLNHNVMYWYQQKSSQAPKLLFHYYDKDFNNEADTPDNFQSRRPNTSFCFLDIRSPGLGDTAMYLCATSRGAGAEAFFGQGTRLTVV.

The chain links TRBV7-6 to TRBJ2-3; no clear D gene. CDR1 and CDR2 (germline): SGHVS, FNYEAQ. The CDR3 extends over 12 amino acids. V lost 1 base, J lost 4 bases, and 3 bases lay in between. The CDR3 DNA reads TGTGCCAGCAGCTTAGTTTCAGATACGCAGTATTTT. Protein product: CASSLVSDTQYF.

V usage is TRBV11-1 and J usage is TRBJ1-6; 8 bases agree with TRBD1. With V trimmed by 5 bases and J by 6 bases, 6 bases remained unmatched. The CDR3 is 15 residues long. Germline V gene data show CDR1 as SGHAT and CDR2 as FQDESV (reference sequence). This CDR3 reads CASSPTGASNSPLHF. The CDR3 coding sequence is TGTGCCAGCAGCCCGACAGGGGCGAGTAATTCACCCCTCCACTTT.

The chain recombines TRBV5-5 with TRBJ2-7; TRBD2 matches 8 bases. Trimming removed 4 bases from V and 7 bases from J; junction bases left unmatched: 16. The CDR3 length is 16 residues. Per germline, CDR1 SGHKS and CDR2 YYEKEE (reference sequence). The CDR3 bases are TGTGCCAGCAGCGAAACACTAGCGGCGGGGGGTCGGGAGCAGTACTTC. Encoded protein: CASSETLAAGGREQYF.

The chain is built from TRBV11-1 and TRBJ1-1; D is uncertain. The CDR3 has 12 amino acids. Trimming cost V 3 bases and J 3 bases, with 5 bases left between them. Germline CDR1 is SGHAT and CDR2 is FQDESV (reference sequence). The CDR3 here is CASSFADTEAFF. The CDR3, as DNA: TGTGCCAGCAGCTTTGCCGACACTGAAGCTTTCTTT.

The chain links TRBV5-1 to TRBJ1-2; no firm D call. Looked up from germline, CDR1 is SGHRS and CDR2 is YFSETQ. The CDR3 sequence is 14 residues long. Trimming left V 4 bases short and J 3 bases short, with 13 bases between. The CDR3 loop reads CASSKREEDYGYTF. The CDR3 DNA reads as TGCGCCAGCAGCAAAAGGGAGGAGGACTATGGCTACACCTTC.

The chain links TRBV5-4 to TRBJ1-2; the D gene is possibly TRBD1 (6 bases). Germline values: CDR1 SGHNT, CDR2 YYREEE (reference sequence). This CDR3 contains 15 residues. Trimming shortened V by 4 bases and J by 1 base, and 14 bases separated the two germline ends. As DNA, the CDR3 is TGTGCCAGCAGCCAAAATACGGACAGTAACTATGGCTACACCTTC. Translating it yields CASSQNTDSNYGYTF.

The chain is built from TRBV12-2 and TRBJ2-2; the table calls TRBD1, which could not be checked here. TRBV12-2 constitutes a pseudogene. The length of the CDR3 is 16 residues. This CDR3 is CASRFSDRVETGELFF. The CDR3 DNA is TGTGCAAGTCGCTTCTCGGACAGGGTGGAAACCGGGGAGCTGTTTTTT.

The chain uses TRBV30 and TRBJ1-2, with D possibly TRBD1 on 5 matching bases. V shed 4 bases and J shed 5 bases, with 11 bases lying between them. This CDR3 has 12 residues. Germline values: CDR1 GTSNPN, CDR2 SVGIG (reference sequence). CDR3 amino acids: CAWIGGSYGYTF. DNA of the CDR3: TGTGCCTGGATCGGGGGATCGTATGGCTACACCTTC.

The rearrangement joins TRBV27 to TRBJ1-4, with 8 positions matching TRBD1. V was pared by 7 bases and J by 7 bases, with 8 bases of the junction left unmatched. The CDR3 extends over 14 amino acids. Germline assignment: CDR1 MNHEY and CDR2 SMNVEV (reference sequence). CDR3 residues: CASTRQGFGEKLFF. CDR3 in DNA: TGTGCCAGCACCCGACAGGGGTTTGGTGAAAAACTGTTTTTT. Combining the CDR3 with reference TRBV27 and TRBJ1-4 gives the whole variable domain EAQVTQNPRYLITVTGKKLTVTCSQNMNHEYMSWYRQDPGLGLRQIYYSMNVEVTDKGDVPEGYKVSRKEKRNFPLILESPSPNQTSLYFCASTRQGFGEKLFFGSGTQLSVL.

CDR3: CASSSGQGAMNTEAFF. Written as DNA, the CDR3 is TGTGCCAGCAGCTCAGGACAGGGGGCAATGAACACTGAAGCTTTCTTT. The V gene is TRBV7-8, the J gene TRBJ1-1; 11 bases are a match to TRBD1. CDR3 size: 16 residues. Germline V gene data show CDR1 as SGHVS and CDR2 as FQNEAQ. With V trimmed by 4 bases and J by 0 bases, 4 bases remained unmatched.